One sample yielded the 11 T cell receptor beta chains listed below, sequenced in a study of blood T cell repertoires in COVID-19. This table comes from immunoSEQ multiplex PCR, and its TCRdb copy is limited to in-frame clones, with some not included. The table shows a few hundred thousand clones, with 70% to 90% occurring only once. Source material: peripheral blood. Receptors originate from a woman aged 55-75 years with acute or convalescent COVID-19.

This rearrangement joins TRBV19 to TRBJ1-3, with TRBD1 matching 8 bases. Trimming at V came to 4 bases and at J to 0 bases, leaving 2 bases not matched to a gene. The CDR3 is 15 amino acids. Per the germline V gene, CDR1 is LNHDA and CDR2 is SQIVND (reference sequence). CDR3 DNA: TGTGCCAGTAGTACGGGACAGGTCTCTGGAAACACCATATATTTT. Its translation: CASSTGQVSGNTIYF.

The chain links TRBV5-4 to TRBJ2-1, with 11 positions matching TRBD2. Germline V lookup: CDR1 SGHNT, CDR2 YYREEE (reference sequence). The trim removed 4 bases at V and 7 bases at J, leaving 7 bases unmatched. The CDR3 is 15 amino acids. The CDR3 loop is CASSHSSGRSNEQFF. As DNA, the CDR3 is TGTGCCAGCAGCCACTCTAGCGGGAGGTCGAATGAGCAGTTCTTC.

The chain couples TRBV5-1 to TRBJ2-1; 8 nucleotides line up with TRBD2. The germline CDR1 and CDR2 sequences are SGHRS and YFSETQ. This CDR3 contains 19 residues. The ends lost 2 bases at V and 5 bases at J; junction bases unmatched: 18. The CDR3, as DNA: TGCGCCAGCAGCTTAGAGCGGGGGTCCGCCTCCTCCCGTCACAATGAGCAGTTCTTC. This translates into CASSLERGSASSRHNEQFF.

The chain is built from TRBV9 and TRBJ1-2; a weak D match, TRBD1 (5 bases). This CDR3 is built from 12 residues. Germline-derived CDR1 and CDR2 are SGDLS and YYNGEE. V lost 4 bases to trimming and J lost 8 bases, with 12 bases between them. The CDR3 DNA follows: TGTGCCAGCAGCCCTAGACAGTCGGGCTACACCTTC. Its translation is CASSPRQSGYTF.

This chain links TRBV6-2 or TRBV6-3 with TRBJ2-7; TRBD2 might be the D (6 bases). This CDR3 contains 15 residues. In germline, CDR1 is MNHEY, CDR2 SVGEGT. V lost 2 bases and J 5 bases, leaving 16 bases between the germline ends. The CDR3 nucleotides are TGTGCCAGCAGTTACACCCGTTCAGGAGGGAACGAGCAGTACTTC. Translation: CASSYTRSGGNEQYF.

This chain joins TRBV12-3 or TRBV12-4 and TRBJ2-7; possible D gene TRBD1, 6 bases. This CDR3 region has 13 residues. The V and J ends lost 4 bases and 1 base respectively, with 8 bases between them. The DNA for the CDR3 is TGTGCCAGCAGTTCCAGGGGATCCTACGAGCAGTACTTC. It specifies CASSSRGSYEQYF.

The V and J genes are TRBV9 and TRBJ1-2, with a possible D match to TRBD1 (6 bases). The CDR3 covers 15 residues. The ends were cut back, 0 bases at V and 4 bases at J, with 13 bases in the middle. Germline loops: CDR1 SGDLS, CDR2 YYNGEE. The CDR3 region is CASSVASGQIYGYTF. DNA for the CDR3: TGTGCCAGCAGCGTAGCTAGCGGACAGATCTATGGCTACACCTTC.

This clone was counted a single time. The chain employs TRBV2 and TRBJ1-3; the match to TRBD1 covers 7 bases. The J segment lost 1 base and the V segment lost 8 bases, leaving 2 bases of the junction unmatched. Germline V gene sequence: CDR1 SNHLY, CDR2 FYNNEI. The CDR3 length is 13 residues. The CDR3 sequence: CASSTGSGNTIYF. CDR3 sequence (DNA): TGTGCCAGCTCGACAGGGTCTGGAAACACCATATATTTT.

This clone was picked up one time. V gene TRBV5-4 combines with J gene TRBJ2-1; TRBD1 matches 7 bases. CDR3 length: 14 residues. After removal of 2 bases from V and 6 bases from J, the junction contained 5 bases not matched to a gene. Germline V gene data show CDR1 as SGHNT and CDR2 as YYREEE (reference sequence). The CDR3 protein is CASSLQGSFNEQFF. In nucleotides, the CDR3 is TGTGCCAGCAGCTTACAGGGGTCTTTCAATGAGCAGTTCTTC.

This clone was counted a few times. The chain uses TRBV5-6 and TRBJ2-5; the D is unclear. The CDR3 covers 17 residues. The germline V gene has CDR1 SGHDT and CDR2 YYEEEE. Trimming took 4 bases from V and 0 from J, leaving 19 bases between them. CDR3 protein: CASSPAAEKSYQETQYF. The CDR3 DNA sequence: TGTGCCAGCAGCCCGGCGGCAGAGAAGTCGTACCAAGAGACCCAGTACTTC.

The genes are TRBV5-1 and TRBJ2-3; the match to TRBD2 covers 10 bases. Unmatched junction bases numbered 7, after V lost 4 bases and J lost 5 bases. The CDR3 sequence is 15 residues long. Germline V gene lookup returns CDR1 SGHRS and CDR2 YFSETQ. The CDR3 coding sequence is TGCGCCAGCAGCGGACTAGCGGCGGCTCAAGATACGCAGTATTTT. It codes for CASSGLAAAQDTQYF.